This T cell receptor beta chain emerged from a study of cytomegalovirus exposure and HLA in healthy donors. Study summary: There were 90 million to 130 million unique TCR beta sequences, drawn from about 179 million T cells, in an earlier analysis. When fewer than 500 donors were genotyped, 80% to 90% of them were found to fall in the Caucasian-associated ancestry cluster. General observations from the study: Testing in vitro showed three CMV-associated chains specific for CMV antigens.

Germline V CDR1 and CDR2: SGHVS, FNYEAQ. The CDR3 totals 17 residues. V lost 4 bases to trimming and J lost 8 bases; unmatched junction nucleotides: 13. Remarks on this clone: Antigen: not known.

Researchers ran the PCR with 60 Vbeta and 13 Jbeta primers. Authors' processing steps: In a later analysis, 60 million to 90 million unique TCR beta chains included roughly 11 million shared by two or more donors. The data were produced by immunoSEQ multiplex PCR, yet TCRdb's version contains in-frame clones alone and is incomplete. The V and J calls and clone size come from that table; D and trimming were worked out from the DNA. The sample has under 200,000 clones, about 79% seen once. The genes are TRBV7-6 and TRBJ2-1, with 11 bases that match TRBD2. The source of this sequence is a man over 45 in good health and CMV-seropositive. The specimen was PBMCs. The CDR3 DNA reads as TGTGCCAGCAGCTCTTTGACTAGCGGGAAGTTCGGGGATGAGCAGTTCTTC. Translating it yields CASSSLTSGKFGDEQFF.